The rows below give T cell receptor beta chains drawn from one sample of a study of T-cell reconstitution after alpha-beta-depleted transplantation in children. TCRdb processed the PCR reads anew with MiXCR; each CDR3 protein has one entry. In the table there are 700,000 to 850,000 distinct CDR3 sequences, about 15% of which are singletons. This sample comprised PBMCs, mostly from graft donor cells, obtained 360 days after TCRalphabeta/CD19-depleted stem cell transplant. Receptors originate from a male patient between 5 and 17 years old who had a stem cell transplant for acute lymphoblastic leukemia, so the T cells may come from the graft donor. Each CDR3 is given with its conserved first and last residue. The D gene is left open where the match is weak. Size is omitted from some rows. Given values are once, few, many or a class for expanded clones.

d_gene: TRBD2; abundance: .; v_gene: TRBV7-6; j_gene: TRBJ2-1; CDR3nt: TGTGCCAGCAGCGGTCGACTAGCGGGAAATGAGCAGTTCTTC; CDR3aa: CASSGRLAGNEQFF
d_gene: TRBD1; abundance: few; v_gene: TRBV3-1; j_gene: TRBJ2-2; CDR3nt: TGTGCCAGCAGCCCCGGACAGGGCTATTTCACCGGGGAGCTGTTTTTT; CDR3aa: CASSPGQGYFTGELFF
d_gene: .; abundance: .; v_gene: TRBV6-1; j_gene: TRBJ1-5; CDR3nt: TGTGCCAGCAGGGAGAAGACGGACTACAATCAGCCCCAGCATTTT; CDR3aa: CASREKTDYNQPQHF
d_gene: TRBD1; abundance: few; v_gene: TRBV29-1; j_gene: TRBJ2-7; CDR3nt: TGCAGCGTGACGGCGGGACAGGGGGCAGGAGACGAGCAGTACTTC; CDR3aa: CSVTAGQGAGDEQYF
d_gene: .; abundance: .; v_gene: TRBV7-9; j_gene: TRBJ2-4; CDR3nt: TGTGCCAGCAGTCCGAGACTAGCCAAAAACATTCAGTACTTC; CDR3aa: CASSPRLAKNIQYF
d_gene: .; abundance: few; v_gene: TRBV11-2; j_gene: TRBJ1-2; CDR3nt: TGTGCCAGCAGCTTAGATCTGGGGCCGGGTGGCTACACCTTC; CDR3aa: CASSLDLGPGGYTF
d_gene: .; abundance: .; v_gene: TRBV7-9; j_gene: TRBJ2-4; CDR3nt: TGTGCCAGCAGCCCTCGACACCTAGTAGCCAAAAACATTCAGTACTTC; CDR3aa: CASSPRHLVAKNIQYF
d_gene: TRBD2; abundance: many; v_gene: TRBV9; j_gene: TRBJ2-7; CDR3nt: TGTGCCAGCAGCGCGGCCGGGACTAGCGCCCACGAGCAGTACTTC; CDR3aa: CASSAAGTSAHEQYF
d_gene: .; abundance: .; v_gene: TRBV7-9; j_gene: TRBJ1-5; CDR3nt: TGTGCCAGCAGCTTAAGGGGAGGGGTCGACGACAATCAGCCCCAGCATTTT; CDR3aa: CASSLRGGVDDNQPQHF
d_gene: TRBD1; abundance: .; v_gene: TRBV7-3; j_gene: TRBJ1-2; CDR3nt: TGTGCCAGCAGCAGGGACAGGGGACGTGGCTACACCTTC; CDR3aa: CASSRDRGRGYTF
d_gene: TRBD2; abundance: many; v_gene: TRBV5-1; j_gene: TRBJ2-1; CDR3nt: TGCGCCAGCACCCCCCTGGCTAGCGGGAATCTGGATGAGCAGTTCTTC; CDR3aa: CASTPLASGNLDEQFF
d_gene: .; abundance: few; v_gene: TRBV20-1; j_gene: TRBJ2-2; CDR3nt: TGCAGTGCTAGAGACACTGACATCACCGGGGAGCTGTTTTTT; CDR3aa: CSARDTDITGELFF
d_gene: .; abundance: .; v_gene: TRBV5-1; j_gene: TRBJ2-7; CDR3nt: TGCGCCAGCAGCTTGGTGGTGAACAACTACGAGCAGTACTTC; CDR3aa: CASSLVVNNYEQYF
d_gene: .; abundance: few; v_gene: TRBV29-1; j_gene: TRBJ2-7; CDR3nt: TGCAGCGCTGCCGGGTCCTCCTACGAGCAGTACTTC; CDR3aa: CSAAGSSYEQYF
d_gene: .; abundance: .; v_gene: TRBV29-1; j_gene: TRBJ2-1; CDR3nt: TGCAGCGTTGATGAGCAGTTCTTC; CDR3aa: CSVDEQFF
d_gene: .; abundance: many; v_gene: TRBV5-1; j_gene: TRBJ2-1; CDR3nt: TGCGCCAGCAGCTTGGGTACCCCCTACAATGAGCAGTTCTTC; CDR3aa: CASSLGTPYNEQFF
d_gene: .; abundance: many; v_gene: TRBV12-3/TRBV12-4; j_gene: TRBJ1-5; CDR3nt: TGTGCCAGCAGTTTGGTCACAGGCTCGGGGGGCAATCAGCCCCAGCATTTT; CDR3aa: CASSLVTGSGGNQPQHF
d_gene: TRBD2; abundance: few; v_gene: TRBV7-2; j_gene: TRBJ2-3; CDR3nt: TGTGCCAGCAGCCCGTTAGCGGGAAGGGATACGCAGTATTTT; CDR3aa: CASSPLAGRDTQYF
d_gene: TRBD2; abundance: .; v_gene: TRBV10-3; j_gene: TRBJ2-7; CDR3nt: TGTGCCATCAGCGACAGCGGGAGGGGTTACGAGCAGTACTTC; CDR3aa: CAISDSGRGYEQYF
d_gene: .; abundance: few; v_gene: TRBV10-3; j_gene: TRBJ1-4; CDR3nt: TGTGCCATCAGTGCCAGGGGTGGCGAAAAACTGTTTTTT; CDR3aa: CAISARGGEKLFF
d_gene: TRBD1; abundance: .; v_gene: TRBV18; j_gene: TRBJ1-2; CDR3nt: TGTGCCAGCGGACAGGGGGCCCGGTATGGCTACACCTTC; CDR3aa: CASGQGARYGYTF
d_gene: .; abundance: .; v_gene: TRBV6-5; j_gene: TRBJ1-2; CDR3nt: TGTGCCAGCAGTTTCCCGGGGGCCTATGGCTACACCTTC; CDR3aa: CASSFPGAYGYTF
d_gene: .; abundance: .; v_gene: TRBV20-1; j_gene: TRBJ2-2; CDR3nt: TGCAGTGCTAGGGTGACATCCAACACCGGGGAGCTGTTTTTT; CDR3aa: CSARVTSNTGELFF
d_gene: .; abundance: .; v_gene: TRBV7-2; j_gene: TRBJ2-7; CDR3nt: TGTGCCAGCAGCTTACAGGGCTCCTACGAGCGGTACTTC; CDR3aa: CASSLQGSYERYF
d_gene: .; abundance: many; v_gene: TRBV29-1; j_gene: TRBJ2-7; CDR3nt: TGCAGCGTCCTTGGGGGCTACGAGCAGTACTTC; CDR3aa: CSVLGGYEQYF
d_gene: .; abundance: many; v_gene: TRBV5-1; j_gene: TRBJ2-5; CDR3nt: TGCGCCAGCAGCTTGGAACGGGGGCAAGAGACCCAGTACTTC; CDR3aa: CASSLERGQETQYF
d_gene: .; abundance: few; v_gene: TRBV5-1; j_gene: TRBJ1-1; CDR3nt: TGCGCCAGCAGCTTGGTATCAGGGGTTATGGCGGAAGCTTTCTTT; CDR3aa: CASSLVSGVMAEAFF
d_gene: .; abundance: .; v_gene: TRBV5-1; j_gene: TRBJ2-5; CDR3nt: TGCGCCAGCAGCTTGGAGGGATCCGGAGAGACCCAGTACTTC; CDR3aa: CASSLEGSGETQYF
d_gene: .; abundance: .; v_gene: TRBV7-9; j_gene: TRBJ2-7; CDR3nt: TGTGCCAGCAGCTCCCCTAGACGGAGCGAACTCTACGAGCAGTACTTC; CDR3aa: CASSSPRRSELYEQYF
d_gene: .; abundance: .; v_gene: TRBV4-2; j_gene: TRBJ2-1; CDR3nt: TGTGCCAGCAGCCAAGATTCAGGGGATGGCTACAATGAGCAGTTCTTC; CDR3aa: CASSQDSGDGYNEQFF
d_gene: .; abundance: .; v_gene: TRBV19; j_gene: TRBJ2-3; CDR3nt: TGTGCCAGTAGTATGACAGTCACAGATACGCAGTATTTT; CDR3aa: CASSMTVTDTQYF
d_gene: .; abundance: .; v_gene: TRBV24-1; j_gene: TRBJ1-2; CDR3nt: TGTGCCACCAGTGAAAAGGTTCTCTATGGCTACACCTTC; CDR3aa: CATSEKVLYGYTF
d_gene: TRBD1; abundance: few; v_gene: TRBV15; j_gene: TRBJ2-7; CDR3nt: TGTGCCTCTGGGACAGGGGCCTCCTACGAGCAGTACTTC; CDR3aa: CASGTGASYEQYF
d_gene: .; abundance: .; v_gene: TRBV10-3; j_gene: TRBJ2-7; CDR3nt: TGTGCCATCAGTGGGACTGTTAGCTCCTACGAGCAGTACTTC; CDR3aa: CAISGTVSSYEQYF
d_gene: .; abundance: few; v_gene: TRBV30; j_gene: TRBJ1-2; CDR3nt: TGTGCCTGGAGTCCAGGCAACTATGGCTACACCTTC; CDR3aa: CAWSPGNYGYTF
d_gene: TRBD2; abundance: .; v_gene: TRBV11-1; j_gene: TRBJ2-2; CDR3nt: TGTGCCAGCAGCTTAGGACTAGCGGGAGCCGGAAAAAGGAACACCGGGGAGCTGTTTTTT; CDR3aa: CASSLGLAGAGKRNTGELFF
d_gene: TRBD2; abundance: few; v_gene: TRBV27; j_gene: TRBJ2-1; CDR3nt: TGTGCCAGCAGTCGACTAGCGGGGGTTAGGGGTGAGCAGTTCTTC; CDR3aa: CASSRLAGVRGEQFF
d_gene: .; abundance: .; v_gene: TRBV4-1; j_gene: TRBJ2-7; CDR3nt: TGCGCCAGCAGCCAAGGACCGATCCCACTCGAGCAGTACTTC; CDR3aa: CASSQGPIPLEQYF
d_gene: .; abundance: many; v_gene: TRBV5-1; j_gene: TRBJ1-1; CDR3nt: TGCGCCAGCTGGGAGAGCACTGAAGCTTTCTTT; CDR3aa: CASWESTEAFF
d_gene: TRBD1; abundance: .; v_gene: TRBV7-3; j_gene: TRBJ2-3; CDR3nt: TGTGCCAGCAGCCCCACAGGGGCGGGCACAGATACGCAGTATTTT; CDR3aa: CASSPTGAGTDTQYF
d_gene: TRBD1; abundance: few; v_gene: TRBV6-1; j_gene: TRBJ2-5; CDR3nt: TGTGCCAGCAGTCGACAGACAGGGGTCGAGACCCAGTACTTC; CDR3aa: CASSRQTGVETQYF
d_gene: TRBD1; abundance: .; v_gene: TRBV6-6; j_gene: TRBJ1-2; CDR3nt: TGTGCCAGCGAACAGGGGGAAATGGGAGGCTACACCTTC; CDR3aa: CASEQGEMGGYTF
d_gene: .; abundance: few; v_gene: TRBV5-1; j_gene: TRBJ1-1; CDR3nt: TGCGCCAGCAGCTTGGAGGGGGGCAGAGGGAACACTGAAGCTTTCTTT; CDR3aa: CASSLEGGRGNTEAFF
d_gene: .; abundance: once; v_gene: TRBV20-1; j_gene: TRBJ2-6; CDR3nt: TGCAGTGCTAGAGACCCAGGGAGCTCTGGGGCCAACGTCCTGACTTTC; CDR3aa: CSARDPGSSGANVLTF